This T cell receptor (beta chain) comes out of a study of blood T cell repertoires in COVID-19. Study in general: From the United States, Italy and Spain came samples of acute and convalescent COVID-19. PBMCs, B-cell-depleted T cells, or T cells were the source of the cDNA or gDNA that made up the material.

In the original processing: How many nucleated cells were present was estimated from reference gene primer amplification. Clones were sequenced by immunoSEQ multiplex PCR, and TCRdb holds only the in-frame ones, with some missing. Clone size and V and J calls were adopted from that table, with D and trimming inferred from the DNA. The sample contains roughly 410,000 clones, around nine tenths of which appear only once. It was during active infection that Seattle patients were enrolled and then longitudinally followed. CDR1 GTSNPN and CDR2 SVGIG come from the germline V gene (reference sequence). CDR3 length equals 12 residues. V lost 4 bases and J 2 bases, leaving 8 bases between the germline ends.

This sequence joins TRBV30 and TRBJ1-2; perhaps TRBD1 as D (6 bases). The TCR was taken from a woman aged 40 to 49 with COVID-19, enrolled during active disease. Sequencing input: peripheral blood. The CDR3, as DNA: TGTGCCTGGATTCAGGGGAACTATGGCTACACCTTC. It codes for CAWIQGNYGYTF.